This TCR beta chain originates from a study of T cells in Graves' hyperthyroidism and ophthalmopathy (dated by TCRdb to the late 2010s). About the full investigation: Peripheral blood was sampled at the time of initial diagnosis, prior to any treatment. According to the paper, TCR Vbeta CDR3 sequencing was carried out on over 130 peripheral blood samples, which came from over 40 ophthalmopathy, 80 or so hyperthyroidism and about 17 progressor patients. An independent validation cohort of under 20 hyperthyroidism patients and 17 patients who later progressed to ophthalmopathy tested prospective prediction of ophthalmopathy. After blood sampling, hyperthyroidism patients were treated with methimazole at a starting dose of 30 mg daily, and ophthalmopathy patients were treated with high-dose intravenous methylprednisolone. Thyroid tissue and blood T-cell repertoires from about six Graves' hyperthyroidism patients were also compared in the study. The roughly 94 discovery patients were randomly split 7:3 into training and test sets. TCR V-J signatures able to tell the groups apart were searched for in a discovery cohort of 100 or so patients, of whom fewer than 45 had Graves' ophthalmopathy and 57 had stable Graves' hyperthyroidism. General study outcomes and caveats: In validation, the model predicted progression to ophthalmopathy a median of roughly 6.1 months before onset, with about 67% sensitivity and about 75% specificity. No statistical method was used to fix the sample size in advance, and group allocation was not hidden from the investigators. Most expanded thyroid clonotypes (frequency above 0.001) were also found in blood, which suggests that blood repertoires may mirror thyroid immune responses. Ophthalmopathy was separated from stable hyperthyroidism by a 13 V-J signature model, with about 86% sensitivity and approximately 81% specificity obtained in cross-validation and 80%/75% obtained in testing.

This clonotype was seen ten or more times. Its antigen remains undetermined. There are no base qualities to consult, and no much larger clone falls within one base. The TCR beta CDR3 regions were amplified from the RNA transcripts. The TCR CDR3 was subjected to a first round of RT-PCR using the HTBI primer set and the Qiagen OneStep RT-PCR kit. Libraries were constructed in a second round of multiplex PCR, after which size selection and purification were performed. The libraries were sequenced on an Illumina HiSeq2000 using paired-end 100 bp reads. The study's own analysis went as follows. SOAPnuke was used to process the raw data, throwing out any read that contained adapters or uncalled bases, had a mean Phred below 15, or lacked an exact constant-primer or identifier match. High-quality paired reads were merged using COPE v1.2.5, and each unique nucleotide sequence was defined as a clonotype. MiTCR v1.1 was used to align clonotypes to the IMGT TRBV, TRBD and TRBJ reference segments. The analysis included only V-J combinations with a frequency above 0.0001, which together covered around 99% of the repertoires. The TCS score was defined as F50 (clonal expansion) divided by E x V (chaos), with BLOSUM62-based TCRdist calculated between CDR3 peptides within each V-J. Welch's t-statistics and random forest reduced fewer than 550 V-J features to under 15, which were used in a naive Bayes classifier (R e1071). The public reads were reprocessed in TCRdb via fastp at Q25 and MiXCR, keeping in-frame beta chains. Merged by CDR3 protein, the rows form single entries marked with the most common genes and DNA. None of the V and J calls come from the authors' own analysis; TCRdb made them. This sample lists about 590,000 distinct CDR3 sequences; approximately 15% were detected once. Clones ranked in the top ten supply roughly 7.1% of the sample.

Ophthalmopathy patients had moderately to severely active disease, Clinical Activity Score of at least 3, NOSPECS grade of at least 4, and duration under 3 months. Any patient with an uncontrolled infection, another autoimmune disease, pregnancy or lactation was excluded. Diagnoses were established on the basis of clinical symptoms, serum thyroxine and TRAb, thyroid ultrasound, and orbital computed tomography. PBMCs were separated from under 11 ml of fresh peripheral blood using Ficoll-Paque density gradient centrifugation. Trizol reagent was used to extract total RNA, and RNA quality was then checked on an Agilent 2100 Bioanalyzer. Trimming takes 2 bases from V and 5 bases from J, and the germline ends sit 9 bases apart. CDR1 and CDR2 are drawn from the germline V gene (reference sequence): GTSNPN, SVGIG. The CDR3, cysteine through phenylalanine, is 12 amino acids long. The only DNA kept is the CDR3, 36 bases in frame from the first base.

This chain is built from TRBV30 and TRBJ2-5, with no confident D gene call. The sample comprised blood. This TCR came from a woman in her late teens or twenties with Graves' ophthalmopathy. The DNA is as follows: TGTGCCTGGAGTCCCACCTTGGAGACCCAGTACTTC. Translated, it reads CAWSPTLETQYF.